The present T cell receptor (beta chain) was sequenced within a study of T cell changes during pregnancy in multiple sclerosis. Trimming took 1 base from V and 5 from J, leaving 11 bases between them. The germline CDR1 and CDR2 sequences are MNHEY and SMNVEV (reference sequence). The length of the CDR3 is 14 residues. The data were produced by immunoSEQ multiplex PCR, yet TCRdb's version contains in-frame clones alone and is incomplete. The data show about 46,000 clones, with about 91% seen just once and 9% held by the top ten. The receptor's source is a female donor with multiple sclerosis, enrolled in a pregnancy study. This chain connects TRBV27 to TRBJ1-1; D possibly corresponds to TRBD1 (5 bases). This material consisted of CD8+ T cells from peripheral blood mononuclear cells, taken after pregnancy. Here the CDR3 DNA reads TGTGCCAGCAGTTTATTTCTGGGGGGGACTGAAGCTTTCTTT. The encoded protein is CASSLFLGGTEAFF.